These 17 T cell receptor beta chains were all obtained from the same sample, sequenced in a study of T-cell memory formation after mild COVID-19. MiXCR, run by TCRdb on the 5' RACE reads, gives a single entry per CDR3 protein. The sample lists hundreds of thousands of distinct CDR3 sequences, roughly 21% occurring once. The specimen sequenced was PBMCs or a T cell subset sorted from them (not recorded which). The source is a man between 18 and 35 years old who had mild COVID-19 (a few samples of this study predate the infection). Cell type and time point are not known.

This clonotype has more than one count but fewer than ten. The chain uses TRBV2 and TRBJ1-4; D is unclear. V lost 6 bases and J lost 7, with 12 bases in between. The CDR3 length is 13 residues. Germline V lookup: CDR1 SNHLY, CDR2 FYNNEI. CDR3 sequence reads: CASRGGVGEKLFF. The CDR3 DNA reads TGTGCCAGCAGAGGCGGGGTGGGTGAAAAACTGTTTTTT.

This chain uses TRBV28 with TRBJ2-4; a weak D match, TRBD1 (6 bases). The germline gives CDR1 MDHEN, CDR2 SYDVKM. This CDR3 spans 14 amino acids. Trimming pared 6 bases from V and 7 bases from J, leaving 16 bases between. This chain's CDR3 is CASRGHGAPNIQYF. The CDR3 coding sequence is TGTGCCAGCAGGGGACATGGGGCGCCTAACATTCAGTACTTC.

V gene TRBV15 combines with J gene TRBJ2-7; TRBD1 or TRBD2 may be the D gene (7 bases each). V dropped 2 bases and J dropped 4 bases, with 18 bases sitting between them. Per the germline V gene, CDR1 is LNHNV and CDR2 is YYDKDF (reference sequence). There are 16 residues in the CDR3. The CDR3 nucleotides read TGTGCCACCAGCAGACCTGGGGAGGGGGCTTGGTACGAGCAGTACTTC. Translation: CATSRPGEGAWYEQYF.

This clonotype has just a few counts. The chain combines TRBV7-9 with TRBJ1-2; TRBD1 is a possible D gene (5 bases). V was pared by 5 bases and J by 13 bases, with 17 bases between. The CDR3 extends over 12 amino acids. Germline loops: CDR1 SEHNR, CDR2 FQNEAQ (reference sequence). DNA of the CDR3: TGTGCCAGCAGCCCGGGGCTTGGGGCTAGCACCTTC. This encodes CASSPGLGASTF.

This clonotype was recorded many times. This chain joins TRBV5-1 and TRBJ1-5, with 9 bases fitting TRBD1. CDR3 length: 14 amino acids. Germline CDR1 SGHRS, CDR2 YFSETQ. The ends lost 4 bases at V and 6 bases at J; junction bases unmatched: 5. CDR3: CASSPGTGSQPQHF. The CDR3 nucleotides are TGCGCCAGCAGCCCAGGGACAGGGAGTCAGCCCCAGCATTTT.

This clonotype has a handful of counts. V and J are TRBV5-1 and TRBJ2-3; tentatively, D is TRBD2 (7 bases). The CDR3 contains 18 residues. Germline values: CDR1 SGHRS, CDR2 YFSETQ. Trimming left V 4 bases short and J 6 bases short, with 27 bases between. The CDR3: CASSLRRGGALVSDTQYF. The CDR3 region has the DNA TGCGCCAGCAGCCTCCGCCGTGGGGGGGCCCTGGTATCGGATACGCAGTATTTT.

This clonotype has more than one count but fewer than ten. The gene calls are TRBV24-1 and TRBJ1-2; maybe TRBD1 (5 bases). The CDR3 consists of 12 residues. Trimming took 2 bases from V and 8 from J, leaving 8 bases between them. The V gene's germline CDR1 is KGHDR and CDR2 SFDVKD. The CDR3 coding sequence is TGTGCCACCAGTGATTGGAGGGACGGCTACACCTTC. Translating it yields CATSDWRDGYTF.

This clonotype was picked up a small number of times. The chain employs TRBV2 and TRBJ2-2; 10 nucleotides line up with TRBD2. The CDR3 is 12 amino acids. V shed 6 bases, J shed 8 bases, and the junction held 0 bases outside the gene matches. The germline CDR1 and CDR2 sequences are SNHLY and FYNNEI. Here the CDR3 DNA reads TGTGCCAGCAGACTAGCGGGGGGGGAGCTGTTTTTT. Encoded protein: CASRLAGGELFF.

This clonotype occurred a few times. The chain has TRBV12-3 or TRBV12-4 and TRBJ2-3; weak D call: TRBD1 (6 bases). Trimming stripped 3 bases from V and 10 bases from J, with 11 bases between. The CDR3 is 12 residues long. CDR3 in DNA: TGTGCCAGCAGTTTTGGGGGCTCCTCGCAGTATTTT. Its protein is CASSFGGSSQYF.

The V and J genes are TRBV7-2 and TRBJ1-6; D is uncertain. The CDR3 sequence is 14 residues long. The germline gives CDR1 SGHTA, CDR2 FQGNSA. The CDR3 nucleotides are TGTGCTACACGGCGGAGCTCCTATAATTCACCCCTCCACTTT. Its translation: CATRRSSYNSPLHF. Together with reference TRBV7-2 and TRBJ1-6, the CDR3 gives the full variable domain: GAGVSQSPSNKVTEKGKDVELRCDPISGHTALYWYRQSLGQGLEFLIYFQGNSAPDKSGLPSDRFSAERTGGSVSTLTIQRTQQEDSAVYLCATRRSSYNSPLHFGNGTRLTVT.

The CDR3: CASSQNRGRNTEAFF. The CDR3 DNA sequence: TGCGCCAGCAGCCAAAACAGGGGGCGGAACACTGAAGCTTTCTTT. V gene TRBV4-3 combines with J gene TRBJ1-1, with TRBD1 identical over 9 bases. The germline V gene has CDR1 LGHNA and CDR2 YSLEER. The CDR3 is 15 amino acids. The V and J ends lost 2 bases and 1 base, in that order; junction bases with no gene match: 2.

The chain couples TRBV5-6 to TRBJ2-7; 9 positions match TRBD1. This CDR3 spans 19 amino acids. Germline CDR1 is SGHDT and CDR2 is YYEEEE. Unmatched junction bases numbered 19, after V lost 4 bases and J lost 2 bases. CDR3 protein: CASSRRPGQGTSRPYEQYF. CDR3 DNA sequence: TGTGCCAGCAGCCGTAGGCCGGGACAGGGAACTTCTCGCCCCTACGAGCAGTACTTC.

The chain's CDR3 is CASSLASWSGRETQYF. The CDR3 DNA is TGTGCCAGCAGCTTGGCCTCTTGGTCAGGGAGGGAGACCCAGTACTTC. The chain combines TRBV5-6 with TRBJ2-5, with a weak D call TRBD2 (6 bases). The germline V and J ends were trimmed by 0 bases and 5 bases, with 17 bases remaining between them. The CDR3 is 16 residues long. Germline V gene data show CDR1 as SGHDT and CDR2 as YYEEEE.

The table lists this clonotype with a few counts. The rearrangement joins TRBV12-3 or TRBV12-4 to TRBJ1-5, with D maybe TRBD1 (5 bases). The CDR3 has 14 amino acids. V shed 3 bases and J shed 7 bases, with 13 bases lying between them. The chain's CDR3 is CASSLMGPQQPQHF. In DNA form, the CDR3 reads TGTGCCAGCAGTTTGATGGGGCCTCAGCAGCCCCAGCATTTT.

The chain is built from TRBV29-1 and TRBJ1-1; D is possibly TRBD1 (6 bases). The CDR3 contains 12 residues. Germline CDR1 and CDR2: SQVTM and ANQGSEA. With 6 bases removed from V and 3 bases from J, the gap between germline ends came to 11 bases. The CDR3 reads CSVHRVYTEAFF. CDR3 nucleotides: TGCAGCGTCCACAGGGTTTACACTGAAGCTTTCTTT.

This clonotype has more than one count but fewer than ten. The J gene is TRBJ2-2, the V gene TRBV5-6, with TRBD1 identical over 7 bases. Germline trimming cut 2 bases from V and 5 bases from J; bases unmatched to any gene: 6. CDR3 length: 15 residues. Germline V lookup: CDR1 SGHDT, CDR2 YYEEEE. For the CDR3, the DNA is TGTGCCAGCAGCTTTCACAGGGGTGGGACCGGGGAGCTGTTTTTT. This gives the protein CASSFHRGGTGELFF. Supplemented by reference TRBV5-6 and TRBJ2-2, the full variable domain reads DAGVTQSPTHLIKTRGQQVTLRCSPKSGHDTVSWYQQALGQGPQFIFQYYEEEERQRGNFPDRFSGHQFPNYSSELNVNALLLGDSALYLCASSFHRGGTGELFFGEGSRLTVL.

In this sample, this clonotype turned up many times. The CDR3 nucleotides are TGTGCCAGCAGTGACGAGGGGATTCAGCCCCAGCATTTT. Its protein product is CASSDEGIQPQHF. The rearrangement uses TRBV6-4 and TRBJ1-5, with D perhaps TRBD1 (5 bases). Per the germline V gene, CDR1 is MRHNA and CDR2 is SNTAGT. The V gene lost 2 bases and the J gene lost 6 bases, with 8 bases spanning the gap. This CDR3 has 13 residues.